The 10 T cell receptor beta chains presented below share a single source sample, sequenced in a study of monozygotic twins with cystic fibrosis. TCRdb's copy holds only in-frame clones and misses some; the assay was immunoSEQ multiplex PCR. Of about 26,000 clones in the sample, around 96% were seen once. Material for sequencing was blood. These receptors were collected from a girl aged 2-10 years with cystic fibrosis.

DNA of the CDR3: TGTGCCAGCGGGGGGGACGGTAACACTGAAGCTTTCTTT. Translation: CASGGDGNTEAFF. This chain connects TRBV2 to TRBJ1-1; possible D gene TRBD1, 5 bases. Trimming took 8 bases from V and 2 from J, leaving 12 bases between them. Germline V CDR1 and CDR2: SNHLY, FYNNEI. This CDR3 is 13 amino acids long.

The chain combines TRBV7-9 with TRBJ1-2; 11 nucleotides align to TRBD1. The CDR3 covers 14 residues. Germline CDR1 is SEHNR and CDR2 is FQNEAQ (reference sequence). The V segment lost 4 bases and the J segment 7 bases; nucleotides outside the gene matches: 5. DNA of the CDR3: TGTGCCAGCAGCTCGGGACAGGGGGGAAGTGGCTACACCTTC. It specifies CASSSGQGGSGYTF.

This chain connects TRBV6-1 to TRBJ1-1; TRBD1 might be the D (5 bases). The CDR3 totals 13 residues. Germline CDR1 and CDR2: MNHNS and SASEGT. Deletions cut 6 bases from V and 0 bases from J, with 8 bases between. The CDR3: CASRLGVNTEAFF. The CDR3 coding sequence is TGTGCCAGCAGGCTAGGGGTGAACACTGAAGCTTTCTTT.

This chain uses TRBV14 with TRBJ2-2; D is uncertain. Germline CDR1 and CDR2: SGHDN and FVKESK. Trimming took 4 bases from V and 0 from J, leaving 15 bases between them. The CDR3 consists of 17 residues. In DNA form, the CDR3 reads TGTGCCAGCAGCCGCATTGACCTTCATCCGAACACCGGGGAGCTGTTTTTT. Encoded protein: CASSRIDLHPNTGELFF.

The V and J genes are TRBV27 and TRBJ2-4, with 11 bases fitting TRBD1. The CDR3 runs to 14 residues. Germline V lookup: CDR1 MNHEY, CDR2 SMNVEV (reference sequence). With V trimmed by 3 bases and J by 8 bases, 3 bases remained unmatched. In DNA, the CDR3 is TGTGCCAGCAGTTTGGGGACAGGGGGAGACATTCAGTACTTC. It yields the protein CASSLGTGGDIQYF.

The chain is built from TRBV28 and TRBJ2-6, with no clear D. Trimming stripped 1 base from V and 0 bases from J, with 7 bases between. The CDR3 spans 16 residues. From germline, CDR1 is MDHEN and CDR2 SYDVKM. This CDR3 is CASSLLQISGANVLTF. The CDR3 bases are TGTGCCAGCAGTTTATTGCAAATCTCTGGGGCCAACGTCCTGACTTTC.

The count of this clone is one. The chain recombines TRBV10-3 with TRBJ1-2; 9 bases are shared with TRBD1. The CDR3 runs 12 residues. Losses at the gene ends were 5 bases for V and 7 bases for J; bases not matched to a gene: 2. CDR1 and CDR2 from the germline V gene are ENHRY and SYGVKD. The DNA of the CDR3 is TGTGCCATCAGTAAGGACAGGGGTGGCTACACCTTC. Protein: CAISKDRGGYTF.

The chain couples TRBV7-2 to TRBJ2-7; 10 positions match TRBD2. The germline V gene encodes CDR1 SGHTA and CDR2 FQGNSA. This CDR3 region has 15 residues. The J segment lost 4 bases and the V segment lost 5 bases, leaving 8 bases of the junction unmatched. CDR3 protein: CASSQEVAGGYEQYF. The CDR3 region has the DNA TGTGCCAGCAGCCAGGAGGTAGCGGGAGGATACGAGCAGTACTTC. Looking up the rest from reference TRBV7-2 and TRBJ2-7 gives the full variable domain: GAGVSQSPSNKVTEKGKDVELRCDPISGHTALYWYRQSLGQGLEFLIYFQGNSAPDKSGLPSDRFSAERTGGSVSTLTIQRTQQEDSAVYLCASSQEVAGGYEQYFGPGTRLTVT.

The V gene is TRBV9, the J gene TRBJ1-2; D may be TRBD1 (5 bases). The CDR3 consists of 16 residues. The V gene's germline CDR1 is SGDLS and CDR2 YYNGEE. V lost 5 bases, J lost 1 base, and 18 bases lay in between. This CDR3 reads CASRWGVTGDNYGYTF. The CDR3 nucleotides are TGTGCCAGCAGGTGGGGGGTTACCGGGGATAACTATGGCTACACCTTC.

The chain recombines TRBV28 with TRBJ1-3; D is perhaps TRBD1 (6 bases). The CDR3 has 17 residues. Trimming cost V 2 bases and J 4 bases, with 18 bases left between them. Germline values: CDR1 MDHEN, CDR2 SYDVKM. DNA of the CDR3: TGTGCCAGCAGTTTAGTGGGAACAGGGAGGTCAGGAAACACCATATATTTT. It encodes CASSLVGTGRSGNTIYF.